The present entry profiles one T cell receptor (beta chain) with its context. Its antigen is unidentified. These data belong to a study of T cells in Graves' hyperthyroidism and ophthalmopathy. Between the trimmed V and J ends, which lost 7 bases and 4 bases, there was a span of 19 bases. The CDR3 spans 15 residues. Researchers amplified the TCR beta CDR3 regions from RNA transcripts. RT-PCR in the first round (using the HTBI primer set) targeted the TCR CDR3. Using its own MiXCR run on the multiplex PCR reads, TCRdb lists one record per CDR3 protein. The sample holds about 350,000 distinct CDR3 sequences; roughly 15% are singletons and the top ten take about 21%. The study's findings and limits: Among thyroid clonotypes expanded above 0.001, most also appeared in blood.

Disease duration was under 3 months in the ophthalmopathy patients, who also had a Clinical Activity Score of at least 3 and a NOSPECS grade of at least 4. This chain uses TRBV12-3 or TRBV12-4 with TRBJ1-1; D possibly corresponds to TRBD1 (5 bases). Sample: blood. The TCR comes from a woman aged 55-69 years with Graves' ophthalmopathy. CDR3 nucleotides: TGTGCCAGCATCTCAGCCCCAGGGTTTTTCACTGAAGCTTTCTTT. Protein: CASISAPGFFTEAFF.